A selection of T cell receptor beta chains follows, all from one sample in a study of identical twins. Via MiXCR, TCRdb re-called the 5' RACE reads, giving one row per CDR3 protein. The sample records about 240,000 distinct CDR3 sequences, approximately 11% being singletons. The same sample was also used in a study of yellow fever vaccine responses in identical twins.

The source material was memory (CD45RO+) T cells sorted from blood. Receptors originate from a woman aged 18-29 years in good health. CDR3s include the opening cysteine and the closing phenylalanine or tryptophan. A D gene is named only where the DNA matches it firmly. Clone size is shown for a subset of rows, as once, few, many or a class of expanded clone.

j_call d_call v_call clone_size cdr3_nt cdr3_aa
TRBJ2-5 TRBD2 TRBV11-2 NA TGTGCCAGCGGCAGCGGGCGGACTAGACTTCAAGAGACCCAGTACTTC CASGSGRTRLQETQYF
TRBJ2-7 TRBD2 TRBV6-5 few TGTGCCAGCAGTTCCCACCCCGGGGGGGAGGGAGGGCCGGCCTACGAGCAGTACTTC CASSSHPGGEGGPAYEQYF
TRBJ2-5 NA TRBV5-1 NA TGCGCCAGCAGCCCCGGGACCGCTGGACGGGAGACCCAGTACTTC CASSPGTAGRETQYF
TRBJ2-1 NA TRBV20-1 few TGCAGTGCTAGCTCCGGGTACAATGAGCAGTTCTTC CSASSGYNEQFF
TRBJ2-2 NA TRBV7-9 NA TGTGCCATCAGCTCAGGGGTCCTGTTCAGTGTTCGGGGGGAGCTGTTTTTT CAISSGVLFSVRGELFF
TRBJ2-7 NA TRBV2 few TGTGCCAGCAGTGAAAGCGTGGAAGAGCAGTACTTC CASSESVEEQYF
TRBJ1-5 NA TRBV12-3/TRBV12-4 few TGTGCCAGCAGTTTAGTGCAGGGCAGTCAGCCCCAGCATTTT CASSLVQGSQPQHF
TRBJ2-7 TRBD2 TRBV28 NA TGTGCCAGCACCCCCCCCGGGACTAGCAACTACGAGCAGTACTTC CASTPPGTSNYEQYF
TRBJ2-1 NA TRBV15 many TGTGCCACCAGCAGAGGACAGGATTACAATGAGCAGTTCTTC CATSRGQDYNEQFF
TRBJ2-1 TRBD1 TRBV2 few TGTGCCAGCAGTGAGGACAGGGTAGGGAATGAGCAGTTCTTC CASSEDRVGNEQFF
TRBJ1-6 TRBD1 TRBV7-9 NA TGTGCCAGCAGCCCCCGGACAGGGGGTGATTCACCCCTCCACTTT CASSPRTGGDSPLHF
TRBJ2-7 TRBD1 TRBV27 NA TGTGCCAGCAGTGACCGGACAGGGTCCCACGAGCAGTACTTC CASSDRTGSHEQYF
TRBJ2-3 NA TRBV7-2 NA TGTGCCAGCAGCTTAGGGGATTTCGGGAGAGGAACGCAGTATTTT CASSLGDFGRGTQYF
TRBJ2-3 NA TRBV7-3 NA TGTGCCAGCAGCTTAATAGGCGCCATCACAGATACGCAGTATTTT CASSLIGAITDTQYF
TRBJ2-2 NA TRBV29-1 many TGCAGCGTTGTTGGCACCGGGGAGCTGTTTTTT CSVVGTGELFF
TRBJ2-5 NA TRBV29-1 few TGCAGCGTTGGTCCCAGACAAGAGACCCAGTACTTC CSVGPRQETQYF
TRBJ2-7 TRBD2 TRBV12-3/TRBV12-4 NA TGTGCCAGCAGGCAAGGACTAGCGGGGGGCTACGAGCAGTACTTC CASRQGLAGGYEQYF
TRBJ2-5 TRBD1 TRBV5-6 NA TGTGCCAGCAGCATAAACAGGGGTCAAGAGACCCAGTACTTC CASSINRGQETQYF
TRBJ2-3 NA TRBV2 NA TGTGCCAGCAGTGTATCCCCGACGCTCACAGATACGCAGTATTTT CASSVSPTLTDTQYF
TRBJ2-7 TRBD1 TRBV2 few TGTGCCAGCAGTCTCGGGACAGACCCGTACGAGCAGTACTTC CASSLGTDPYEQYF
TRBJ2-1 TRBD2 TRBV29-1 few TGCAGCGCTGAGCCTAGCGGGAGGTACAATGAGCAGTTCTTC CSAEPSGRYNEQFF
TRBJ2-3 NA TRBV7-8 few TGTGCCAGCAGCTTAGGTGGTCCAGTTGCGCAGTATTTT CASSLGGPVAQYF
TRBJ2-1 TRBD2 TRBV28 NA TGTGCCAGCAGTTTAGGGACTACCTTTTCTGAGCAGTTCTTC CASSLGTTFSEQFF
TRBJ2-2 NA TRBV3-1 NA TGTGCCAGCAGCCAAGTTCGGACAGTGAACACCGGGGAGCTGTTTTTT CASSQVRTVNTGELFF
TRBJ2-3 TRBD1 TRBV5-1 NA TGCGCCAGCAGCCCAGGGGGCTTGGAAGATACGCAGTATTTT CASSPGGLEDTQYF